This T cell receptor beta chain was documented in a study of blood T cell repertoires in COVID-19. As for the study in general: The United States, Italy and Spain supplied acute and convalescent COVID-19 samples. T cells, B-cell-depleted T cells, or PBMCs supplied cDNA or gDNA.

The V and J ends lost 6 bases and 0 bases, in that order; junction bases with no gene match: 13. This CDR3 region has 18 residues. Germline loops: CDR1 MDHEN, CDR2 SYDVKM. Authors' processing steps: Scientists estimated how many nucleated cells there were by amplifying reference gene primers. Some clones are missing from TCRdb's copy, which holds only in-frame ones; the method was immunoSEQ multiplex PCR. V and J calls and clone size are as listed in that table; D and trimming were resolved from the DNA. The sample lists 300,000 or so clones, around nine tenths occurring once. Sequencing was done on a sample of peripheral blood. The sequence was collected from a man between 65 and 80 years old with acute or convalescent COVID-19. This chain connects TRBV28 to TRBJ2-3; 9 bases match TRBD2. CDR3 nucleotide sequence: TGTGCCAGCAGCGGGGGGGTGTCTAGCGGGGCGAGCACAGATACGCAGTATTTT. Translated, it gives CASSGGVSSGASTDTQYF.